This paragraph reports one T cell receptor beta chain. The specificity of this receptor is unknown. No qualities accompany the bases; no much larger clone lies one base away. RNA was extracted using the RNeasy kit, and about 0.5 to 1 microgram was reverse transcribed with random hexamers. The immunoSEQ multiplex PCR assay, covering 54 Vbeta and 13 Jbeta segments, was used to amplify TCR beta CDR3 regions. PCR amplification bias was corrected by using a synthetic template baseline for primer optimization and computational correction. The authors' pipeline ran thus. Reads were annotated to V, D and J genes per IMGT and analyzed with immunoSEQ Analyzer, keeping only productive sequences. Clonality was computed as one minus Shannon entropy normalized by log2 of the number of productive unique sequences. For each patient and control, public and private clones were evaluated within the 100 most prevalent clones. Clones were defined as Susac-specific when absent from the healthy and MS cohorts, from about a thousand published viral clones and from other ImmuneACCESS disease sequences. TCRdb reran the public reads through fastp at Q25 and MiXCR, keeping productive beta chains. All rows with the same CDR3 protein become a single entry with the most common DNA and genes. TCRdb assigned the V and J calls; the authors' analysis was not used. In all, the sample holds about 300,000 distinct CDR3 sequences, and around 91% of those were seen once. The ten largest make up 0.18% of the sample.

The sample originates from a study of CD8 T cells in Susac syndrome (dated by TCRdb to the late 2010s). Background on the whole study: Repertoire sequencing was used to test whether CD8+ T cell activation and differentiation in Susac syndrome was antigen driven. Clonality of the CD8+ T cell repertoire was compared between about a dozen healthy donors, roughly 14 Susac syndrome patients and roughly 16 multiple sclerosis patients. Findings and caveats that apply to the study as a whole: The study acknowledged that relatively few individuals were included in the TCR sequencing and HLA analysis.

The germline V gene sets CDR1 to MNHEY and CDR2 to SVGAGI. Cut back by 2 bases and 2 bases, the V and J ends lie 14 bases apart. The cysteine opens and the phenylalanine closes a CDR3 of 16 amino acids. Just CDR3 DNA is preserved here, 48 bases in frame from base 1. High-throughput TCR beta sequencing profiled peripheral blood CD8+ and CD4+ T cells from healthy donors, Susac syndrome patients and multiple sclerosis patients. Treatment-naive patients with stable or active relapsing-remitting disease fulfilling revised McDonald criteria were used as multiple sclerosis controls. Bulk CD8+ and CD4+ T cells were purified by magnetic negative isolation, while CD8+ TEMRA cells were enriched using FACS. Blood was collected in EDTA tubes and processed within 24 hours, with PBMCs isolated through density gradient centrifugation. PBMCs intended for TCR sequencing were cryopreserved in liquid nitrogen and were subsequently thawed in a 37 degrees C water bath. A purity of at least 90% was achieved for sorted or isolated CD4+, CD8+ and CD8+ TEMRA cells.

Material for sequencing was CD8+ T cells from PBMCs. The sequence was obtained from a human donor with multiple sclerosis. The rearranged chain carries TRBV6-5 and TRBJ2-3; the D segment cannot be called with confidence. The nucleotide sequence is TGTGCCAGCAGTTACAATCGGATAGGACCCACAGATACGCAGTATTTT. The translation is CASSYNRIGPTDTQYF.